A single sample is the source of the 27 T cell receptor beta chains below, sequenced in a study of blood T cells in healthy people across ages. The second PCR ran about 6 to 11 cycles with a sample-barcoded 5' primer and J-beta primers. MiXCR, run by TCRdb on the 5' RACE reads, gives a single entry per CDR3 protein. This sample has about 1.4 million distinct CDR3 sequences, with around 59% found just once. The material sequenced was blood. The receptor source for this set is a young man in good health.

J is TRBJ2-3 and V is TRBV4-3; perhaps TRBD2 as D (6 bases). CDR3 length equals 17 residues. The germline CDR1 and CDR2 sequences are LGHNA and YSLEER. Trimming removed 3 bases from V and 2 bases from J, with 18 bases in between. CDR3 sequence reads: CASSQDLGRGNTDTQYF. The CDR3, as DNA: TGCGCCAGCAGCCAGGATCTCGGGCGGGGCAACACAGATACGCAGTATTTT.

This sequence joins TRBV29-1 and TRBJ2-1, with unresolved D. V was clipped by 4 bases and J by 5 bases, with 12 bases between them. From germline, CDR1 is SQVTM and CDR2 ANQGSEA. The CDR3 is 13 residues long. The CDR3 nucleotides read TGCAGCGTTGGTAAAGAGACCCACAATGAGCAGTTCTTC. Protein sequence: CSVGKETHNEQFF.

V usage is TRBV5-5 and J usage is TRBJ2-3, with D perhaps TRBD1 or TRBD2 (5 bases each). CDR1 is SGHKS, CDR2 YYEKEE, per germline (reference sequence). With 4 bases removed from V and 4 bases from J, the gap between germline ends came to 13 bases. The CDR3 is 14 amino acids. Here the CDR3 reads CASSGGYGPDTQYF. The CDR3 bases are TGTGCCAGCAGCGGGGGTTATGGGCCAGATACGCAGTATTTT.

This clonotype occurred many times. The chain has TRBV12-3 or TRBV12-4 and TRBJ1-1; the D is unclear. The ends were cut back, 2 bases at V and 1 base at J, with 5 bases in the middle. This CDR3 is 13 amino acids long. CDR3 nucleotide sequence: TGTGCCAGCAGTTTAAATCGGAACACTGAAGCTTTCTTT. Its translation is CASSLNRNTEAFF.

The chain combines TRBV29-1 with TRBJ2-3; the D is unclear. Germline values: CDR1 SQVTM, CDR2 ANQGSEA. The CDR3 length is 15 residues. Deletions cut 0 bases from V and 4 bases from J, with 14 bases between. The CDR3, as DNA: TGCAGCGTTGAAGATCCTCTTACAAGGGCAGATACGCAGTATTTT. This encodes CSVEDPLTRADTQYF.

The V gene is TRBV6-1, the J gene TRBJ1-2; no reliable D call. The germline CDR1 and CDR2 sequences are MNHNS and SASEGT. Deletions cut 10 bases from V and 0 bases from J, with 12 bases between. CDR3 length: 13 residues. CDR3 bases: TGTGCCAACCTTGACGGATCTAACTATGGCTACACCTTC. Translation gives CANLDGSNYGYTF.

The chain combines TRBV6-2 or TRBV6-3 with TRBJ2-1; TRBD2 matches 7 bases. J gave up 8 bases and V 8 bases, and 15 bases lay outside the gene matches. CDR1 MNHEY and CDR2 SVGEGT come from the germline V gene. The CDR3 runs 15 residues. CDR3 sequence reads: CASGWRETVADEQFF. CDR3 DNA: TGTGCCAGCGGGTGGCGGGAGACCGTCGCAGATGAGCAGTTCTTC.

This chain joins TRBV7-9 and TRBJ2-2; tentative D call: TRBD2 (6 bases). In germline, CDR1 is SEHNR, CDR2 FQNEAQ (reference sequence). V shed 6 bases and J shed 6 bases, with 20 bases lying between them. This CDR3 comprises 16 residues. The chain's CDR3 is CASSPPGAQDPGELFF. CDR3 coding DNA: TGTGCCAGCAGTCCTCCGGGAGCCCAGGACCCCGGGGAGCTGTTTTTT.

This clonotype was observed many times. The V call is TRBV20-1, the J call TRBJ2-7; 11 bases map to TRBD2. After removal of 5 bases from V and 2 bases from J, the junction contained 11 bases not matched to a gene. The CDR3 length is 16 residues. Germline CDR1 DFQATT, CDR2 SNEGSKA (reference sequence). CDR3 DNA sequence: TGCAGTGCTTCCGGGACTAGCGGCCCTCGACCCTACGAGCAGTACTTC. This encodes CSASGTSGPRPYEQYF.

V and J are TRBV20-1 and TRBJ2-1; 10 positions agree with TRBD1. The germline V gene has CDR1 DFQATT and CDR2 SNEGSKA (reference sequence). V dropped 4 bases and J dropped 2; count of bases not matched to a gene: 8. The CDR3 is made up of 16 amino acids. CDR3 protein: CSAKPRDRGTYNEQFF. For the CDR3, the DNA is TGCAGTGCTAAACCAAGGGACAGGGGTACCTACAATGAGCAGTTCTTC.

The V and J genes are TRBV20-1 and TRBJ2-4, with 10 nucleotides matching TRBD1. From germline, CDR1 is DFQATT and CDR2 SNEGSKA (reference sequence). CDR3 length: 13 residues. V shed 6 bases and J 4 bases; nucleotides not matched to a gene: 3. CDR3: CSARTGGKNIQYF. The DNA of the CDR3 is TGCAGTGCAAGGACAGGGGGGAAAAACATTCAGTACTTC.

The chain carries TRBV3-1 and TRBJ2-1; D is undetermined. CDR3 length: 14 residues. Trimming took 1 base from V and 4 from J, leaving 8 bases between them. Per germline, CDR1 LGHDT and CDR2 YNNKEL (reference sequence). CDR3 loop: CASSQVRGYNEQFF. In DNA form, the CDR3 reads TGTGCCAGCAGCCAAGTTCGCGGATACAATGAGCAGTTCTTC.

The chain recombines TRBV11-1 with TRBJ2-7; 7 bases fit TRBD2. Germline V gene sequence: CDR1 SGHAT, CDR2 FQDESV (reference sequence). Germline trimming cut 0 bases from V and 6 bases from J; bases unmatched to any gene: 14. This CDR3 contains 17 residues. In DNA, the CDR3 is TGTGCCAGCAGCTTAGCCGGTCCCCGCGGACTAGGTGGCGAGCAGTACTTC. This encodes CASSLAGPRGLGGEQYF.

The count of this clonotype is one. The V and J genes are TRBV5-4 and TRBJ2-5; the D is unclear. The DNA end is more similar to TRBJ2-7, so the J call may be wrong. The CDR3 extends over 15 amino acids. Germline values: CDR1 SGHNT, CDR2 YYREEE (reference sequence). DNA of the CDR3: TGTGCCAGCAGCTTCTGGAATAAGGGTCCCAACGAGCAGTACTTC. Its protein product is CASSFWNKGPNEQYF.

V gene TRBV9 combines with J gene TRBJ1-4; TRBD1 is a possible D gene (6 bases). The V gene lost 3 bases and the J gene lost 3 bases, with 9 bases spanning the gap. CDR1 is SGDLS and CDR2 is YYNGEE in the germline V gene. The CDR3 contains 14 residues. CDR3 region: CASSEDSSNEKLFF. Written as DNA, the CDR3 is TGTGCCAGCAGCGAGGACAGTTCTAATGAAAAACTGTTTTTT.

V and J are TRBV6-6 and TRBJ2-7, with a tentative D call TRBD2 (5 bases). This CDR3 has 15 amino acids. Trimming shortened V by 2 bases and J by 3 bases, and 14 bases separated the two germline ends. From germline, CDR1 is MNHNY and CDR2 SVGAGI (reference sequence). This chain's CDR3 is CASSYVGEPDYEQYF. The CDR3 DNA sequence: TGTGCCAGCAGTTACGTTGGGGAGCCCGACTACGAGCAGTACTTC.

The rearrangement links TRBV7-9 to TRBJ2-4; 8 positions agree with TRBD2. CDR1 is SEHNR and CDR2 is FQNEAQ in the germline V gene (reference sequence). The ends lost 1 base at V and 1 base at J; junction bases unmatched: 3. The length of the CDR3 is 16 residues. CDR3 bases: TGTGCCAGCAGCTTAGTCGGCGGGGGGGCCAAAAACATTCAGTACTTC. Encoded protein: CASSLVGGGAKNIQYF. The variable domain in full, with the rest retrieved from reference TRBV7-9 and TRBJ2-4, is DTGVSQNPRHKITKRGQNVTFRCDPISEHNRLYWYRQTLGQGPEFLTYFQNEAQLEKSRLLSDRFSAERPKGSFSTLEIQRTEQGDSAMYLCASSLVGGGAKNIQYFGAGTRLSVL.

The chain recombines TRBV4-3 with TRBJ2-1, with D perhaps TRBD2 (6 bases). Germline CDR1 and CDR2: LGHNA and YSLEER. Trimming removed 0 bases from V and 10 bases from J, with 19 bases in between. This CDR3 has 16 amino acids. CDR3 sequence: CASSQDWRDSWVEQFF. The CDR3 nucleotides are TGCGCCAGCAGCCAAGATTGGAGGGACTCGTGGGTAGAGCAGTTCTTC.

This clonotype was seen once. The V call is TRBV7-8, the J call TRBJ1-4, with D hard to call. V lost 4 bases to trimming and J lost 0 bases, with 9 bases between them. CDR1 and CDR2 from the germline V gene are SGHVS and FQNEAQ. CDR3 length: 15 amino acids. For the CDR3, the DNA is TGTGCCAGCAGCTCCTTACACCCAACTAATGAAAAACTGTTTTTT. Encoded protein: CASSSLHPTNEKLFF. The entire variable domain, with the rest obtained from reference TRBV7-8 and TRBJ1-4, is as follows: GAGVSQSPRYKVAKRGQDVALRCDPISGHVSLFWYQQALGQGPEFLTYFQNEAQLDKSGLPSDRFFAERPEGSVSTLKIQRTQQEDSAVYLCASSSLHPTNEKLFFGSGTQLSVL.

This clonotype showed up just a few times. This rearrangement joins TRBV20-1 to TRBJ2-5, with 8 nucleotides matching TRBD2. V lost 6 bases to trimming and J lost 4 bases; unmatched junction nucleotides: 10. This CDR3 contains 14 residues. The germline CDR1 and CDR2 sequences are DFQATT and SNEGSKA (reference sequence). Written as DNA, the CDR3 is TGCAGTGCCCCACCAGCGGGAGCGGGAGAGACCCAGTACTTC. Its translation is CSAPPAGAGETQYF.

The chain carries TRBV30 and TRBJ2-1; 10 nucleotides agree with TRBD2. Germline V lookup: CDR1 GTSNPN, CDR2 SVGIG (reference sequence). Losses at the gene ends were 2 bases for V and 3 bases for J; bases not matched to a gene: 10. This CDR3 is 17 amino acids long. The CDR3 DNA sequence: TGTGCCTGGAGTCCAACTTTAGCGGGAGGACGCTACAATGAGCAGTTCTTC. This gives the protein CAWSPTLAGGRYNEQFF.

The chain joins TRBV27 to TRBJ2-7; no clear D gene. Germline V gene sequence: CDR1 MNHEY, CDR2 SMNVEV (reference sequence). The CDR3 runs 14 residues. Trimming took 4 bases from V and 2 from J, leaving 12 bases between them. CDR3 protein: CASSSWDRTYEQYF. The CDR3 DNA sequence: TGTGCCAGCAGTTCGTGGGATCGAACCTACGAGCAGTACTTC.

This clonotype was seen a handful of times. This chain uses TRBV9 with TRBJ1-1; the D is unclear. CDR1 is SGDLS, CDR2 YYNGEE, per germline. This CDR3 region has 14 residues. V was trimmed by 4 bases and J by 7 bases, leaving 17 bases between them. The CDR3 loop is CASSSSHSELEAFF. The CDR3 bases are TGTGCCAGCAGCTCATCCCACAGTGAGCTTGAAGCTTTCTTT.

The CDR3 coding sequence is TGCAGTGCTCAGGACAGTCTTTTATACGAGCAGTACTTC. This translates into CSAQDSLLYEQYF. V usage is TRBV20-1 and J usage is TRBJ2-5, with TRBD1 as a possible D gene (6 bases). TRBJ2-7 matches the DNA end more closely, so the J call is doubtful. The CDR3 is 13 amino acids. Germline CDR1 and CDR2: DFQATT and SNEGSKA (reference sequence).

This chain links TRBV5-1 with TRBJ1-6; maybe TRBD1 (5 bases). The germline V and J ends were trimmed by 0 bases and 0 bases, with 10 bases remaining between them. The CDR3 spans 17 residues. CDR1 and CDR2 from the germline V gene are SGHRS and YFSETQ. The CDR3 DNA follows: TGCGCCAGCAGCTTGGGACAGCAGAGCTCCTATAATTCACCCCTCCACTTT. Protein: CASSLGQQSSYNSPLHF.

The genes are TRBV10-2 and TRBJ1-2; 8 nucleotides align to TRBD1. Germline V gene sequence: CDR1 WSHSY, CDR2 SAAADI. There are 14 residues in the CDR3. The trim removed 2 bases at V and 8 bases at J, leaving 7 bases unmatched. DNA for the CDR3: TGCGCCAGCAGTGAGGGTACAGGGGGTGAAGGCTACACCTTC. This codes for CASSEGTGGEGYTF.

The genes are TRBV20-1 and TRBJ2-7, with D perhaps TRBD2 (6 bases). CDR1 and CDR2 from the germline V gene are DFQATT and SNEGSKA (reference sequence). The CDR3 spans 14 residues. The V end was cut by 6 bases, the J end by 2 bases, with 17 bases between. Here the CDR3 DNA reads TGCAGTGCACAACCGCGCGGGGCTCCCTACGAGCAGTACTTC. This translates into CSAQPRGAPYEQYF.